This T cell receptor (beta chain) was observed in a study of blood T cell repertoires in COVID-19. Sequenced by immunoSEQ multiplex PCR; TCRdb stores in-frame clones only, minus some. Found here are under 250,000 clones, just under 85% of them singletons; the top ten hold nearly 9%. This clone was seen a handful of times. The germline V gene encodes CDR1 SGDLS and CDR2 YYNGEE. The CDR3 contains 19 residues. V gave up 0 bases and J gave up 2 bases, with 22 bases separating them. The sequence derives from a man older than 75 with acute or convalescent COVID-19. Material for sequencing was peripheral blood. The V gene is TRBV9, the J gene TRBJ2-3, with a weak D call TRBD1 (5 bases). The DNA for the CDR3 is TGTGCCAGCAGCGTAGAAAAGGTATCATGGGGCTCCCTCACAGATACGCAGTATTTT. This codes for CASSVEKVSWGSLTDTQYF.